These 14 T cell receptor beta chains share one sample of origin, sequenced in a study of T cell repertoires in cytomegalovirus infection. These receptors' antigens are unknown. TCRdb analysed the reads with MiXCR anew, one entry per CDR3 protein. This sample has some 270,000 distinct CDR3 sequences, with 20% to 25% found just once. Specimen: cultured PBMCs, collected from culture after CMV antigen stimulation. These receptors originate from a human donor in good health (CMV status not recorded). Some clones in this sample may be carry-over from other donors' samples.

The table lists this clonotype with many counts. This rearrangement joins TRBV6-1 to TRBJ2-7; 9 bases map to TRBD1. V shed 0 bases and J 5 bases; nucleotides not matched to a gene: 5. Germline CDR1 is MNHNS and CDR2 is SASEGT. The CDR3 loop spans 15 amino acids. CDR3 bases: TGTGCCAGCAGTGAAGCGTTAACAGGGGGCGACGAGCAGTACTTC. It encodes CASSEALTGGDEQYF.

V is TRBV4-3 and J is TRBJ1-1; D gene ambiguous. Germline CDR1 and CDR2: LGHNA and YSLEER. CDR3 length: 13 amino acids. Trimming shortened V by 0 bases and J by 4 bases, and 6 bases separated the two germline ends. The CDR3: CASSQERATEAFF. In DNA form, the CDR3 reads TGCGCCAGCAGCCAAGAGAGGGCCACTGAAGCTTTCTTT.

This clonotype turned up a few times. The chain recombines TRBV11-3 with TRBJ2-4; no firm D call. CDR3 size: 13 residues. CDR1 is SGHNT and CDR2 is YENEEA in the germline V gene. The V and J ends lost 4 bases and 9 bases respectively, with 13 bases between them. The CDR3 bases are TGTGCCAGCAGCTACACGGGCAGTGGCATTCAGTACTTC. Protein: CASSYTGSGIQYF.

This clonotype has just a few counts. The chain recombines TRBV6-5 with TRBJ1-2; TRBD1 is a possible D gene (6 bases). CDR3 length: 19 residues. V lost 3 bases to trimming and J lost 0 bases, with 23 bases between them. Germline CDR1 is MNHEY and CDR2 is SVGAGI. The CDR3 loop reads CASSYWGRRQGGTNYGYTF. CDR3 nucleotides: TGTGCCAGCAGTTATTGGGGGCGAAGGCAGGGAGGGACTAACTATGGCTACACCTTC.

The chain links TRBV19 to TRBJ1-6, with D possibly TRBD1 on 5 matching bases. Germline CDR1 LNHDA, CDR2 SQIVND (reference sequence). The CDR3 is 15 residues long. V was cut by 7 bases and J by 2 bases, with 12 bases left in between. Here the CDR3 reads CASNTGAAYNSPLHF. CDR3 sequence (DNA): TGTGCCAGTAATACCGGGGCAGCCTATAATTCACCCCTCCACTTT.

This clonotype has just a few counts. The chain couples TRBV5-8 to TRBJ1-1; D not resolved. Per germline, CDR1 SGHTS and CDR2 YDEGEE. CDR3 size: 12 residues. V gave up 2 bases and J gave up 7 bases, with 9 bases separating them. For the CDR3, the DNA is TGTGCCAGCAGCTTATGGGGATTTGAAGCTTTCTTT. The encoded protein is CASSLWGFEAFF.

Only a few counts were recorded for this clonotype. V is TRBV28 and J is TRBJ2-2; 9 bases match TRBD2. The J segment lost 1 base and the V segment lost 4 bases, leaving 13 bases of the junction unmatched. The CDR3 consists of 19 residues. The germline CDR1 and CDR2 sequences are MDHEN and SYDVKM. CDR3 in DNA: TGTGCCAGCAGTTCACCCGAACCGGGACTAGCAAGGAACACCGGGGAGCTGTTTTTT. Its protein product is CASSSPEPGLARNTGELFF.

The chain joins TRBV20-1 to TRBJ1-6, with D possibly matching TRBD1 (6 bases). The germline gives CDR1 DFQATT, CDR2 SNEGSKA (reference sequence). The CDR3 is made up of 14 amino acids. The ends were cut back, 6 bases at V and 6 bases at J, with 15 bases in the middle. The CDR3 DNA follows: TGCAGTGCGGAACAGGGAACTGCTAATTCACCCCTCCACTTT. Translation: CSAEQGTANSPLHF.

The CDR3 DNA is TGCGCCAGCAGCGGGACAGGAACGATGAACACTGAAGCTTTCTTT. Its translation: CASSGTGTMNTEAFF. The rearrangement joins TRBV5-1 to TRBJ1-1; 8 positions match TRBD1. With 4 bases clipped from V and 0 bases from J, the junction kept 5 bases outside the gene matches. The CDR3 extends over 15 amino acids. Germline-derived CDR1 and CDR2 are SGHRS and YFSETQ.

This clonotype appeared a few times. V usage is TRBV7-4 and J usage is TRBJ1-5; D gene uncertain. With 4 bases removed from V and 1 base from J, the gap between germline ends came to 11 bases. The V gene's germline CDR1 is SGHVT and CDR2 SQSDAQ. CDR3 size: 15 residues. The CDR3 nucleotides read TGTGCCAGCAGCTGGGTTTGGCAGAGCAATCAGCCCCAGCATTTT. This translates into CASSWVWQSNQPQHF.

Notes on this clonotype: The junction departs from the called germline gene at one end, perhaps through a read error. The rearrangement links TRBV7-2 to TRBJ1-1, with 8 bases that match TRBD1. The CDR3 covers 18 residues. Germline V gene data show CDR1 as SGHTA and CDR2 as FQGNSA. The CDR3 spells CASSLAQGTGRLNTEAFF. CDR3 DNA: TGTGCCAGCAGCCTCGCCCAAGGGACAGGAAGACTGAACACTGAGGCTTTCTTT.

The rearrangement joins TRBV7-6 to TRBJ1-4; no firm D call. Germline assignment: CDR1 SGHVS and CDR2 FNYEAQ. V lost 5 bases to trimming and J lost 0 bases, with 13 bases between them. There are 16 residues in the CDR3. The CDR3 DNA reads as TGTGCCAGCAGCCCTACGCGGGGATCAACTAATGAAAAACTGTTTTTT. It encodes CASSPTRGSTNEKLFF. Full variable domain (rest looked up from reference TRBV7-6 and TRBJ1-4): GAGVSQSPRYKVTKRGQDVALRCDPISGHVSLYWYRQALGQGPEFLTYFNYEAQQDKSGLPNDRFSAERPEGSISTLTIQRTEQRDSAMYRCASSPTRGSTNEKLFFGSGTQLSVL.

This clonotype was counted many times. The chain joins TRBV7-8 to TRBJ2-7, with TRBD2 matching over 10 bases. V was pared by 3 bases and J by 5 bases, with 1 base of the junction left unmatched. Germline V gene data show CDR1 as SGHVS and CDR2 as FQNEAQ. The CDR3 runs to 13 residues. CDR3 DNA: TGTGCCAGCAGCTTCCTAGCGGGGGACGAGCAGTACGTC. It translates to CASSFLAGDEQYV.

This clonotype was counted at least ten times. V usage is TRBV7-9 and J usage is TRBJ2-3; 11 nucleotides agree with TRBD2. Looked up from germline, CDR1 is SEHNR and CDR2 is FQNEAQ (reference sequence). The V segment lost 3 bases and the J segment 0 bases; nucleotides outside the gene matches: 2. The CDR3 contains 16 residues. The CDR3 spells CASSLRTSGSTDTQYF. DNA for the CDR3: TGTGCCAGCAGCTTGAGGACTAGCGGGAGCACAGATACGCAGTATTTT.